This entry describes one T cell receptor (beta chain). This entry belongs to a study of blood T cell repertoires in COVID-19. Trimming took 6 bases from V and 5 from J, leaving 10 bases between them. In germline, CDR1 is MDHEN, CDR2 SYDVKM. The CDR3 consists of 12 residues. Generated by immunoSEQ multiplex PCR, the TCRdb table keeps only in-frame clones and is missing some. There are roughly 250,000 clones in the sample; over 80% occur only once, and approximately 2% lies in the top ten. The receptor was derived from a woman between 18 and 29 years old who had recovered from COVID-19. The chain couples TRBV28 to TRBJ1-2; TRBD1 is a possible D gene (5 bases). Sequenced input: PBMCs or T cells enriched from blood (not recorded which). CDR3 coding DNA: TGTGCCAGCAGCTCGGGGGGTTATGGCTACACCTTC. Translating it yields CASSSGGYGYTF.